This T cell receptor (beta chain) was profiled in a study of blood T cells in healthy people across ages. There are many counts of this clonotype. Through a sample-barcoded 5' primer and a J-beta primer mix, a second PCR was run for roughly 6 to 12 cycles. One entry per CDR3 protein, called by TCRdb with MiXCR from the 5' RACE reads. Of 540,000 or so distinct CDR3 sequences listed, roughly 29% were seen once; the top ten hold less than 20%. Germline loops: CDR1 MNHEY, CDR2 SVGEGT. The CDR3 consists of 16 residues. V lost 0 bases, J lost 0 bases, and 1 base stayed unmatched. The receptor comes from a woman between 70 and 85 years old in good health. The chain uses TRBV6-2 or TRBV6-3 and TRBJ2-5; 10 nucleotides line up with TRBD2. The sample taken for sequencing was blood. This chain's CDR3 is CASSYSLAGDQETQYF. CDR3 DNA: TGTGCCAGCAGTTACTCGCTAGCGGGGGACCAAGAGACCCAGTACTTC.